The 20 T cell receptor beta chains below all came from one sample that was sequenced in a study of cytomegalovirus exposure and HLA in healthy donors. PCR was performed using 60 Vbeta and 13 Jbeta primers. Generated by immunoSEQ multiplex PCR, the TCRdb table keeps only in-frame clones and is missing some. The data contain about 100,000 clones, 60% to 85% of them singletons. Sequenced input: PBMCs. The receptors shown here come from a female donor in good health and CMV-seropositive.

The J gene is TRBJ1-2, the V gene TRBV10-1; D gene unclear. The CDR3 contains 14 residues. Trimming took 1 base from V and 8 from J, leaving 14 bases between them. The V gene's germline CDR1 is WNHNN and CDR2 SYGVQD (reference sequence). CDR3 in amino acids: CASSELGGFSGYTF. The DNA for the CDR3 is TGCGCCAGCAGTGAGTTAGGTGGGTTTAGCGGCTACACCTTC.

The chain couples TRBV2 to TRBJ2-2; 8 nucleotides line up with TRBD2. J gave up 5 bases and V 4 bases, and 9 bases lay outside the gene matches. This CDR3 has 16 residues. CDR1 is SNHLY and CDR2 is FYNNEI in the germline V gene. As DNA, the CDR3 is TGTGCCAGCAGTGCGAAGACTAGCGTGACTACCGGGGAGCTGTTTTTT. Translating it yields CASSAKTSVTTGELFF.

The CDR3 nucleotides read TGTGCCAGTAGTATCAGCGGGATAAGATACAATGAGCAGTTCTTC. It yields the protein CASSISGIRYNEQFF. V and J are TRBV19 and TRBJ2-1, with 7 positions matching TRBD2. Germline V CDR1 and CDR2: LNHDA, SQIVND (reference sequence). The CDR3 is 15 residues long. Unmatched junction bases numbered 6, after V lost 3 bases and J lost 4 bases.

This clone was picked up a small number of times. J is TRBJ2-1 and V is TRBV6-1; 7 bases line up with TRBD2. Germline CDR1 reads MNHNS; CDR2 reads SASEGT. V gave up 6 bases and J gave up 2 bases; unmatched junction bases: 7. The CDR3 is made up of 15 amino acids. Here the CDR3 DNA reads TGTGCCAGCAGAGTCCTAGCGGTCGCCTACAATGAGCAGTTCTTC. Its protein is CASRVLAVAYNEQFF.

The chain recombines TRBV9 with TRBJ2-7, with a weak D call TRBD2 (7 bases). Germline V gene lookup returns CDR1 SGDLS and CDR2 YYNGEE. The length of the CDR3 is 14 residues. Trimming shortened V by 5 bases and J by 1 base, and 13 bases separated the two germline ends. CDR3 protein: CASSIGGGSYEQYF. DNA of the CDR3: TGTGCCAGCAGTATAGGGGGGGGGTCCTACGAGCAGTACTTC.

V usage is TRBV5-4 and J usage is TRBJ2-1; weak D call: TRBD2 (7 bases). V was trimmed by 1 base and J by 14 bases, leaving 19 bases between them. Germline V gene sequence: CDR1 SGHNT, CDR2 YYREEE (reference sequence). CDR3 length equals 14 residues. CDR3 in amino acids: CASSLYGRGLGEFF. CDR3 nucleotides: TGTGCCAGCAGCTTGTACGGGCGGGGGCTTGGGGAGTTCTTC. Supplemented by reference TRBV5-4 and TRBJ2-1, the full variable domain reads ETGVTQSPTHLIKTRGQQVTLRCSSQSGHNTVSWYQQALGQGPQFIFQYYREEENGRGNFPPRFSGLQFPNYSSELNVNALELDDSALYLCASSLYGRGLGEFFGPGTRLTVL.

V usage is TRBV6-6 and J usage is TRBJ1-1; maybe TRBD1 (5 bases). Germline CDR1 MNHNY, CDR2 SVGAGI (reference sequence). Trimming shortened V by 8 bases and J by 7 bases, and 17 bases separated the two germline ends. This CDR3 has 13 amino acids. The CDR3: CASRTGGSNEAFF. CDR3 nucleotide sequence: TGTGCCAGCCGGACGGGGGGTAGTAATGAAGCTTTCTTT.

The rearrangement uses TRBV19 and TRBJ2-2, with 9 bases fitting TRBD1. In germline, CDR1 is LNHDA, CDR2 SQIVND (reference sequence). The CDR3 spans 17 residues. Trimming cost V 3 bases and J 1 base; bases outside gene matches: 6. The CDR3 DNA follows: TGTGCCAGTAGTATTGGGGGGACAGGGAGGAACACCGGGGAGCTGTTTTTT. Amino acid sequence: CASSIGGTGRNTGELFF.

Here the CDR3 reads CASSLEPGQAKNIQYF. DNA for the CDR3: TGTGCCAGCAGCTTAGAACCGGGACAGGCTAAAAACATTCAGTACTTC. This chain joins TRBV11-2 and TRBJ2-4, with TRBD1 identical over 8 bases. CDR1 and CDR2 from the germline V gene are SGHAT and FQNNGV. J was trimmed by 4 bases and V by 0 bases; bases with no gene match: 5. CDR3 length: 16 amino acids. Variable domain in full (rest from reference TRBV11-2 and TRBJ2-4): EAGVAQSPRYKIIEKRQSVAFWCNPISGHATLYWYQQILGQGPKLLIQFQNNGVVDDSQLPKDRFSAERLKGVDSTLKIQPAKLEDSAVYLCASSLEPGQAKNIQYFGAGTRLSVL.

The rearrangement joins TRBV11-2 to TRBJ1-1; D perhaps matches TRBD1 (6 bases). CDR3 length: 17 amino acids. Per germline, CDR1 SGHAT and CDR2 FQNNGV. The V end was cut by 2 bases, the J end by 3 bases, with 19 bases between. The CDR3 nucleotides are TGTGCCAGCAGCTTATCAGGTTGGGGGCAGCCGGACACTGAAGCTTTCTTT. Residues: CASSLSGWGQPDTEAFF.

This clone was observed a single time. The CDR3 bases are TGTGCCAGCAGCTTAGTTCTCTACGAGCAGTACTTC. Amino acid sequence: CASSLVLYEQYF. The chain uses TRBV7-2 and TRBJ2-7; D not resolved. With 1 base removed from V and 3 bases from J, the gap between germline ends came to 4 bases. CDR3 length: 12 residues. Per germline, CDR1 SGHTA and CDR2 FQGNSA.

The gene calls are TRBV4-1 and TRBJ1-2; TRBD1 agrees at 7 bases. Germline CDR1 reads MGHRA; CDR2 reads YSYEKL. V gave up 4 bases and J gave up 2 bases; unmatched junction bases: 4. The CDR3 has 14 residues. The DNA of the CDR3 is TGCGCCAGCAGCCCTGGGACAGCCAACTATGGCTACACCTTC. This translates into CASSPGTANYGYTF.

This clone has more than one count but fewer than ten. The CDR3 here is CASGLLVAGGPDTQYF. The CDR3 DNA is TGTGCCAGCGGCTTACTCGTTGCGGGAGGGCCAGATACGCAGTATTTT. This chain joins TRBV27 and TRBJ2-3, with 9 bases that match TRBD2. The germline V gene encodes CDR1 MNHEY and CDR2 SMNVEV (reference sequence). The CDR3 length is 16 residues. With V trimmed by 8 bases and J by 4 bases, 13 bases remained unmatched.

This clone was seen more than once but under ten times. V and J are TRBV29-1 and TRBJ2-1, with D possibly being TRBD1 (5 bases). Trimming removed 8 bases from V and 8 bases from J, with 19 bases in between. CDR1 is SQVTM, CDR2 ANQGSEA, per germline. CDR3 length: 13 amino acids. Written as DNA, the CDR3 is TGCAGCATGATGAATCTCAGGGTGGATGAGCAGTTCTTC. This encodes CSMMNLRVDEQFF.

V usage is TRBV9 and J usage is TRBJ2-2; 8 bases match TRBD2. The CDR3 covers 16 residues. V shed 2 bases and J 5 bases; nucleotides not matched to a gene: 8. The germline V gene encodes CDR1 SGDLS and CDR2 YYNGEE. In DNA, the CDR3 is TGTGCCAGCAGCGTGGCCGGGACTAGTAAGACCGGGGAGCTGTTTTTT. Translation: CASSVAGTSKTGELFF.

V is TRBV7-6 and J is TRBJ1-2, with D perhaps TRBD1 (5 bases). V shed 2 bases and J shed 1 base, with 11 bases lying between them. Germline V lookup: CDR1 SGHVS, CDR2 FNYEAQ. CDR3 length equals 15 residues. CDR3 protein: CASSLLIGDNYGYTF. In DNA, the CDR3 is TGTGCCAGCAGCTTATTGATAGGGGATAACTATGGCTACACCTTC.

By sample fraction, this clone is medium-sized (0.01 to 0.1%). DNA of the CDR3: TGTGCCAGCGGAAAGGGAGGGATCTATGGCTACACCTTC. This sequence encodes CASGKGGIYGYTF. V is TRBV27 and J is TRBJ1-2; no definite D call. CDR1 is MNHEY and CDR2 is SMNVEV in the germline V gene (reference sequence). The CDR3 contains 13 residues. Trimming pared 8 bases from V and 4 bases from J, leaving 14 bases between.

The V call is TRBV14, the J call TRBJ1-1; TRBD1 matches at 8 bases. In germline, CDR1 is SGHDN, CDR2 FVKESK. The CDR3 has 15 residues. V shed 2 bases, J shed 0 bases, and the junction held 2 bases outside the gene matches. Here the CDR3 reads CASSQLTGVNTEAFF. The CDR3 DNA is TGTGCCAGCAGCCAATTGACAGGGGTGAACACTGAAGCTTTCTTT.

The rearrangement uses TRBV6-4 and TRBJ1-5; tentative D call: TRBD1 (5 bases). Germline CDR1 and CDR2: MRHNA and SNTAGT. V lost 4 bases and J 5 bases, leaving 15 bases between the germline ends. This CDR3 region has 15 residues. The CDR3 sequence is CASSANWGGDQPQHF. The CDR3 DNA sequence: TGTGCCAGCAGTGCGAATTGGGGGGGGGATCAGCCCCAGCATTTT.

This chain connects TRBV28 to TRBJ2-7, with 9 bases fitting TRBD1. The CDR3 has 16 residues. With 2 bases clipped from V and 4 bases from J, the junction kept 9 bases outside the gene matches. The V gene's germline CDR1 is MDHEN and CDR2 SYDVKM. CDR3 DNA: TGTGCCAGCAGTTTACGACAGGGGGGCTTTTTGTACGAGCAGTACTTC. This translates into CASSLRQGGFLYEQYF.